The 24 T cell receptor beta chains below come from one sample, sequenced in a study of shared clonotypes between healthy human individuals. Using immunoSEQ multiplex PCR, the repertoire was profiled, and TCRdb retains in-frame clones only, with some absent. The sample has some 2,100,000 clones, just over 90% seen once. Terminally differentiated effector memory CD45RA+ cells were excluded by CCR7 positive selection of CD45RO-negative cells. The specimen sequenced was naive CD8+ T cells from PBMCs. These receptors came from a man aged 18 to 30 in good health. Some clones in this sample may be carry-over from other donors' samples.

Details on this clone: The same CDR3 is also encoded by other DNA sequences in this sample. The chain has TRBV9 and TRBJ2-2; D ambiguous. V lost 0 bases, J lost 4 bases, and 4 bases lay in between. Germline V gene sequence: CDR1 SGDLS, CDR2 YYNGEE. There are 13 residues in the CDR3. The CDR3 nucleotides read TGTGCCAGCAGCGTAGGTGGCACCGGGGAGCTGTTTTTT. Translated: CASSVGGTGELFF.

The chain uses TRBV7-2 and TRBJ2-1, with 7 bases identical to TRBD1. The CDR3 totals 16 residues. CDR1 is SGHTA and CDR2 is FQGNSA in the germline V gene. Trimming at V came to 5 bases and at J to 4 bases, leaving 11 bases not matched to a gene. DNA of the CDR3: TGTGCCAGCAGCAGGGGGCTAGGGGGCTCTTACAATGAGCAGTTCTTC. Translated, it gives CASSRGLGGSYNEQFF.

J is TRBJ2-2 and V is TRBV6-4; D remains unclear. V was shortened by 4 bases and J by 7 bases, with 4 bases between the two germline ends. This CDR3 comprises 11 residues. CDR1 is MRHNA, CDR2 SNTAGT, per germline. CDR3 nucleotides: TGTGCCAGCAGTGTAATCGGGGAGCTGTTTTTT. Translating gives CASSVIGELFF.

V and J are TRBV15 and TRBJ2-7; tentatively, D is TRBD2 (5 bases). Germline V gene sequence: CDR1 LNHNV, CDR2 YYDKDF (reference sequence). The V gene lost 6 bases and the J gene lost 4 bases, with 16 bases spanning the gap. This CDR3 contains 14 residues. The CDR3 region is CATRAGSSIYEQYF. In DNA, the CDR3 is TGTGCCACCAGGGCGGGCTCTTCTATTTACGAGCAGTACTTC.

The chain carries TRBV7-9 and TRBJ2-1; TRBD1 matches at 7 bases. The CDR3 totals 13 residues. The germline gives CDR1 SEHNR, CDR2 FQNEAQ (reference sequence). V shed 0 bases, J shed 13 bases, and the junction held 6 bases outside the gene matches. CDR3 amino acids: CASSLAQGVIQFF. DNA of the CDR3: TGTGCCAGCAGCTTAGCCCAGGGGGTAATTCAGTTCTTC. Together with reference TRBV7-9 and TRBJ2-1, the CDR3 gives the full variable domain: DTGVSQNPRHKITKRGQNVTFRCDPISEHNRLYWYRQTLGQGPEFLTYFQNEAQLEKSRLLSDRFSAERPKGSFSTLEIQRTEQGDSAMYLCASSLAQGVIQFFGPGTRLTVL.

The J gene is TRBJ2-3, the V gene TRBV7-9; D is uncertain. Per germline, CDR1 SEHNR and CDR2 FQNEAQ (reference sequence). Trimming cost V 1 base and J 0 bases, with 8 bases left between them. The CDR3 contains 15 residues. The CDR3, as DNA: TGTGCCAGCAGCTTAGTTGCTGATAGCACAGATACGCAGTATTTT. Amino acids: CASSLVADSTDTQYF.

Remarks on this clone: Additional DNA sequences in this sample encode the identical CDR3. The chain uses TRBV28 and TRBJ2-7; 8 nucleotides match TRBD1. The V and J ends lost 4 bases and 3 bases, in that order; junction bases with no gene match: 8. The germline CDR1 and CDR2 sequences are MDHEN and SYDVKM. CDR3 size: 15 residues. The CDR3 nucleotides are TGTGCCAGCAGTTCCCGACAGGGGTGGAGCTACGAGCAGTACTTC. The encoded protein is CASSSRQGWSYEQYF. The entire variable domain, with the rest obtained from reference TRBV28 and TRBJ2-7, is as follows: DVKVTQSSRYLVKRTGEKVFLECVQDMDHENMFWYRQDPGLGLRLIYFSYDVKMKEKGDIPEGYSVSREKKERFSLILESASTNQTSMYLCASSSRQGWSYEQYFGPGTRLTVT.

The V gene is TRBV7-2, the J gene TRBJ2-5; D remains unclear. The ends were cut back, 1 base at V and 2 bases at J, with 14 bases in the middle. Germline assignment: CDR1 SGHTA and CDR2 FQGNSA. The CDR3 has 16 residues. CDR3 amino acids: CASSLVVGNLQETQYF. DNA for the CDR3: TGTGCCAGCAGCTTAGTGGTTGGAAACCTTCAAGAGACCCAGTACTTC.

A word on this clone: The same CDR3 is also encoded by other DNA sequences in this sample. The V and J genes are TRBV7-9 and TRBJ1-3; D gene unclear. CDR1 SEHNR and CDR2 FQNEAQ come from the germline V gene (reference sequence). This CDR3 has 14 amino acids. Trimming removed 5 bases at V and 1 base at J, with 9 bases between. The CDR3: CASSLAPSGNTIYF. In DNA, the CDR3 is TGTGCCAGCAGCCTGGCCCCATCTGGAAACACCATATATTTT.

This chain joins TRBV5-5 and TRBJ2-7, with 7 bases that match TRBD1. J was trimmed by 3 bases and V by 4 bases; bases with no gene match: 4. Germline V lookup: CDR1 SGHKS, CDR2 YYEKEE (reference sequence). The CDR3 covers 13 residues. Here the CDR3 DNA reads TGTGCCAGCAGCCTACGGGACAGCTACGAGCAGTACTTC. Amino acid sequence: CASSLRDSYEQYF. The full variable domain, its missing parts supplied by reference TRBV5-5 and TRBJ2-7, is DAGVTQSPTHLIKTRGQQVTLRCSPISGHKSVSWYQQVLGQGPQFIFQYYEKEERGRGNFPDRFSARQFPNYSSELNVNALLLGDSALYLCASSLRDSYEQYFGPGTRLTVT.

The chain employs TRBV5-1 and TRBJ2-3; the D is unclear. The CDR3 is made up of 14 amino acids. V was cut by 4 bases and J by 2 bases, with 11 bases left in between. Germline CDR1 SGHRS, CDR2 YFSETQ. The CDR3 DNA follows: TGCGCCAGCAGCCCGTCCTCTCCCACAGATACGCAGTATTTT. Its translation is CASSPSSPTDTQYF.

This clone is a singleton in its sample. This chain links TRBV7-6 with TRBJ1-1, with D possibly TRBD1 on 5 matching bases. Germline-derived CDR1 and CDR2 are SGHVS and FNYEAQ. Trimming stripped 5 bases from V and 11 bases from J, with 21 bases between. The CDR3 consists of 14 residues. In DNA form, the CDR3 reads TGTGCCAGCAGCGAGGGGAGGCGGGGGAATGTTGCTTTCTTT. Protein: CASSEGRRGNVAFF.

The CDR3 DNA follows: TGCGCCAGCAGTGAGTCAGGCGACTTCCCCTACGAGCAGTACTTC. It yields the protein CASSESGDFPYEQYF. The J gene is TRBJ2-7, the V gene TRBV10-1, with D uncertain. CDR1 WNHNN and CDR2 SYGVQD come from the germline V gene (reference sequence). CDR3 length: 15 amino acids. V lost 0 bases and J 2 bases, leaving 11 bases between the germline ends.

The chain has TRBV19 and TRBJ2-7; weak D call: TRBD1 (6 bases). Germline V lookup: CDR1 LNHDA, CDR2 SQIVND (reference sequence). V was cut by 3 bases and J by 0 bases, with 15 bases left in between. The CDR3 covers 16 residues. The CDR3: CASSIIGTRDSYEQYF. The DNA for the CDR3 is TGTGCCAGTAGTATTATTGGGACACGGGACTCCTACGAGCAGTACTTC. The variable domain in full, completed from reference TRBV19 and TRBJ2-7, reads DGGITQSPKYLFRKEGQNVTLSCEQNLNHDAMYWYRQDPGQGLRLIYYSQIVNDFQKGDIAEGYSVSREKKESFPLTVTSAQKNPTAFYLCASSIIGTRDSYEQYFGPGTRLTVT.

The chain combines TRBV29-1 with TRBJ1-2, with D perhaps matching TRBD1 (5 bases). CDR3 size: 12 residues. Germline V CDR1 and CDR2: SQVTM, ANQGSEA. Trimming took off 4 bases at V and 8 bases at J, with 14 bases between the two ends. In DNA form, the CDR3 reads TGCAGCGTTGCTGAGGGGTTACGGGGCTACACCTTC. It is translated as CSVAEGLRGYTF.

DNA for the CDR3: TGTGCCATCAGCACACTGACAGCATTGAACACTGAAGCTTTCTTT. Its protein is CAISTLTALNTEAFF. V is TRBV10-3 and J is TRBJ1-1, with D possibly matching TRBD1 (5 bases). The CDR3 is 15 residues long. Germline lookup yields CDR1 ENHRY and CDR2 SYGVKD. The V end was cut by 6 bases, the J end by 0 bases, with 14 bases between.

There are a few counts of this clone. The V gene is TRBV2, the J gene TRBJ2-2; the D is unclear. Germline V lookup: CDR1 SNHLY, CDR2 FYNNEI. V dropped 5 bases and J dropped 7 bases, with 11 bases sitting between them. This CDR3 is built from 13 residues. CDR3 region: CASSSRQDGELFF. The CDR3 nucleotides are TGTGCCAGCAGTTCAAGGCAGGACGGGGAGCTGTTTTTT.

This clone has just a few counts. The chain is built from TRBV19 and TRBJ2-1; D possibly corresponds to TRBD1 (6 bases). Germline CDR1 is LNHDA and CDR2 is SQIVND (reference sequence). Trimming stripped 6 bases from V and 6 bases from J, with 12 bases between. The length of the CDR3 is 13 residues. CDR3 coding DNA: TGTGCCAGTAGCTTTGGACAGCTCAATGAGCAGTTCTTC. Its protein is CASSFGQLNEQFF.

V usage is TRBV29-1 and J usage is TRBJ2-1; D is unresolved. This CDR3 is 15 amino acids long. V was cut by 0 bases and J by 4 bases, with 13 bases left in between. Germline CDR1 reads SQVTM; CDR2 reads ANQGSEA. CDR3 in amino acids: CSVEDPQAIYNEQFF. The CDR3 bases are TGCAGCGTTGAAGATCCCCAGGCCATATACAATGAGCAGTTCTTC.

This chain uses TRBV27 with TRBJ1-5; D is possibly TRBD1 (6 bases). V lost 5 bases to trimming and J lost 3 bases, with 17 bases between them. Germline lookup yields CDR1 MNHEY and CDR2 SMNVEV (reference sequence). The CDR3 covers 16 residues. The DNA of the CDR3 is TGTGCCAGCAGTCCCTCTAGGGCAGGGGCCAATCAGCCCCAGCATTTT. This gives the protein CASSPSRAGANQPQHF.

The V call is TRBV4-3, the J call TRBJ1-2, with D perhaps matching TRBD1 (6 bases). Germline assignment: CDR1 LGHNA and CDR2 YSLEER. Trimming cost V 1 base and J 1 base, with 19 bases left between them. The CDR3 extends over 18 amino acids. CDR3 DNA: TGCGCCAGCAGCCAAGTGATAGTAAATGACAGGTTTAACTATGGCTACACCTTC. Protein: CASSQVIVNDRFNYGYTF.

This sequence joins TRBV7-9 and TRBJ2-7, with a tentative D call TRBD1 (6 bases). Trimming stripped 3 bases from V and 3 bases from J, with 15 bases between. The CDR3 runs 15 residues. The germline CDR1 and CDR2 sequences are SEHNR and FQNEAQ (reference sequence). This CDR3 reads CASSFVRDILYEQYF. The CDR3 DNA follows: TGTGCCAGCAGCTTTGTCCGGGACATACTCTACGAGCAGTACTTC.

This clone was seen a single time. The rearrangement joins TRBV5-4 to TRBJ1-1; no definite D call. Trimming shortened V by 2 bases and J by 0 bases, and 8 bases separated the two germline ends. The CDR3 runs to 14 residues. Looked up from germline, CDR1 is SGHNT and CDR2 is YYREEE (reference sequence). CDR3 in DNA: TGTGCCAGCAGCTTCGGGAGAATGAACACTGAAGCTTTCTTT. This translates into CASSFGRMNTEAFF.

V and J are TRBV7-9 and TRBJ1-5; a weak D match, TRBD1 (6 bases). This CDR3 has 19 amino acids. The germline V gene has CDR1 SEHNR and CDR2 FQNEAQ (reference sequence). The V end lost 3 bases, the J end lost 1 base, and 22 bases lay between the germline ends. The DNA for the CDR3 is TGTGCCAGCAGCTTTGGCCTTCGGGGGCCTGAGGTGAGCAATCAGCCCCAGCATTTT. This encodes CASSFGLRGPEVSNQPQHF.